Listed below are T cell receptor beta chains from one sample, sequenced in a study of blood T cell repertoires in COVID-19. Here immunoSEQ multiplex PCR was the method, and the copy in TCRdb shows in-frame clones only, minus some. The sample lists about 190,000 clones; 65% to 80% were seen once. Input material: peripheral blood. The receptors here all came from a woman in her fifties or sixties with acute or convalescent COVID-19. Both conserved end residues are part of each CDR3. D genes are given only for firm matches. Only part of the rows carry a size: once, few, many, or a class if the clone is expanded.

CDR3 protein: CASLGGTNTGELFF
clone size: -
J gene: TRBJ2-2
D gene: -
V gene: TRBV10-2

CDR3 protein: CASSPTDKEVFNEQFF
clone size: -
J gene: TRBJ2-1
D gene: -
V gene: TRBV7-9

CDR3 protein: CATSRGVASTDTQYF
clone size: -
J gene: TRBJ2-3
D gene: -
V gene: TRBV15

CDR3 protein: CASMAAEAFF
clone size: -
J gene: TRBJ1-1
D gene: -
V gene: TRBV25-1

CDR3 protein: CASSPYASSGSTDTQYF
clone size: once
J gene: TRBJ2-3
D gene: TRBD2
V gene: TRBV18

CDR3 protein: CASSIAKPISPGQPQHF
clone size: -
J gene: TRBJ1-5
D gene: -
V gene: TRBV19

CDR3 protein: CATSHTNLNNEQFF
clone size: -
J gene: TRBJ2-1
D gene: -
V gene: TRBV24-1

CDR3 protein: CASSLAHESQQYF
clone size: -
J gene: TRBJ2-7
D gene: -
V gene: TRBV7-2

CDR3 protein: CASSPSVARIMNTEAFF
clone size: -
J gene: TRBJ1-1
D gene: -
V gene: TRBV18

CDR3 protein: CASSSSRRGSFF
clone size: -
J gene: TRBJ2-1
D gene: TRBD2
V gene: TRBV7-2

CDR3 protein: CASSILRGQGSYGYTF
clone size: -
J gene: TRBJ1-2
D gene: -
V gene: TRBV19

CDR3 protein: CASSIDHGGGGNQPQHF
clone size: -
J gene: TRBJ1-5
D gene: -
V gene: TRBV19

CDR3 protein: CASSLRGGTEAFF
clone size: once
J gene: TRBJ1-1
D gene: -
V gene: TRBV5-1

CDR3 protein: CASSLAAGQSYEQYF
clone size: -
J gene: TRBJ2-7
D gene: -
V gene: TRBV19

CDR3 protein: CASSSKGGFGYEQYF
clone size: -
J gene: TRBJ2-7
D gene: TRBD2
V gene: TRBV5-4

CDR3 protein: CASRRGRNYGYTF
clone size: -
J gene: TRBJ1-2
D gene: -
V gene: TRBV12-3/TRBV12-4

CDR3 protein: CASHPFGVSFEKLFF
clone size: -
J gene: TRBJ1-4
D gene: -
V gene: TRBV5-4

CDR3 protein: CASSISGTSYEQYF
clone size: -
J gene: TRBJ2-7
D gene: TRBD2
V gene: TRBV27

CDR3 protein: CASSSQTGNTEAFF
clone size: -
J gene: TRBJ1-1
D gene: -
V gene: TRBV7-2

CDR3 protein: CASSLAPRSPLHF
clone size: -
J gene: TRBJ1-6
D gene: -
V gene: TRBV11-3